This T cell receptor (beta chain) comes out of a study of cytomegalovirus exposure and HLA in healthy donors. Overall study: Tens of millions of unique TCRs from HLA-typed donors were held in an early release of data. Study results and limitations: As was reported, the classifier diagnosed cytomegalovirus status with high specificity and sensitivity.

With 60 Vbeta and 13 Jbeta primers, the PCR was carried out. Clones were read by immunoSEQ multiplex PCR, and TCRdb kept only the in-frame ones, dropping some. The sample lists about 140,000 clones; approximately 82% were seen once. The table lists this clone with a few counts. Its antigen is unknown. This CDR3 is built from 14 residues. Germline V gene sequence: CDR1 MDHEN, CDR2 SYDVKM. V and J are TRBV28 and TRBJ2-5; a weak D match, TRBD2 (6 bases). The J call may be wrong; the DNA end is better matched by TRBJ2-7. This clonotype was obtained from a woman in her forties in good health and CMV-seronegative. Input material: PBMCs. The CDR3, as DNA: TGTGCCAGCAGTTTAGATCGCGGGACCTACGAGCAGTACTTC. It encodes CASSLDRGTYEQYF.